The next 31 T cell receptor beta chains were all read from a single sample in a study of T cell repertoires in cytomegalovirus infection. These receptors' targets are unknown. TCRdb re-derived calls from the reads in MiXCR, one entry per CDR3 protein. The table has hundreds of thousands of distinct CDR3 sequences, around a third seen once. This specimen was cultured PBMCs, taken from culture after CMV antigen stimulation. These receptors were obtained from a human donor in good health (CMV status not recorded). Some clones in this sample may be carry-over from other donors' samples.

As DNA, the CDR3 is TGTGCCAGCAGTTTTGGGGGGTGGGATACGCAGTATTTT. This translates into CASSFGGWDTQYF. This sequence joins TRBV28 and TRBJ2-3; maybe TRBD2 (6 bases). The CDR3 loop spans 13 amino acids. Germline V gene lookup returns CDR1 MDHEN and CDR2 SYDVKM. Trimming pared 3 bases from V and 6 bases from J, leaving 10 bases between.

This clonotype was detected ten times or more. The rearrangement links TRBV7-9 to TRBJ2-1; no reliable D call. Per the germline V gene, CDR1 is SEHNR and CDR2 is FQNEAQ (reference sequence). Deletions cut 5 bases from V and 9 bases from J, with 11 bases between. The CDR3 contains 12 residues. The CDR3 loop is CASSLERLEQFF. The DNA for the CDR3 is TGTGCCAGCAGCCTCGAGCGTCTTGAGCAGTTCTTC. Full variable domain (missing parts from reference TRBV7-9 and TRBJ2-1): DTGVSQNPRHKITKRGQNVTFRCDPISEHNRLYWYRQTLGQGPEFLTYFQNEAQLEKSRLLSDRFSAERPKGSFSTLEIQRTEQGDSAMYLCASSLERLEQFFGPGTRLTVL.

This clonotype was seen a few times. The CDR3, as DNA: TGCAGTGCACCCCAGGGAGGTGAAGCTTTCTTT. It yields the protein CSAPQGGEAFF. The V and J genes are TRBV20-1 and TRBJ1-1; D might be TRBD1 (5 bases). This CDR3 is built from 11 residues. Germline loops: CDR1 DFQATT, CDR2 SNEGSKA (reference sequence). Trimming cost V 6 bases and J 7 bases, with 12 bases left between them.

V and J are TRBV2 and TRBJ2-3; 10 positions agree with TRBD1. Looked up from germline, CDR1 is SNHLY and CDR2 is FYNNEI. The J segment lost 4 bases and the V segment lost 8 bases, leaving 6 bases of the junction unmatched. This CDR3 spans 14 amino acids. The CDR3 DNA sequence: TGTGCCAGCCTCGGGGACAGGGGTGCAGATACGCAGTATTTT. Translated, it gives CASLGDRGADTQYF.

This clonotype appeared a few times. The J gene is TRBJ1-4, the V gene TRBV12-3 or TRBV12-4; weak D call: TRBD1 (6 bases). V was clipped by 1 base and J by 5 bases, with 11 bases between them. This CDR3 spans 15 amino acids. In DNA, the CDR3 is TGTGCCAGCAGTTTAGGGGGGGCCGAAAATGAAAAACTGTTTTTT. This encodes CASSLGGAENEKLFF.

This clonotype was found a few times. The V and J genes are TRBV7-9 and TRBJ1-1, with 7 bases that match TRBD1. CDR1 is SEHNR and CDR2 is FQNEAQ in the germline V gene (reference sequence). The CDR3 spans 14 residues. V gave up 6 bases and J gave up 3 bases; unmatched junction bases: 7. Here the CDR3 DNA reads TGTGCCAGCAGGTCGGACGGGACAGACACTGAAGCTTTCTTT. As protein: CASRSDGTDTEAFF. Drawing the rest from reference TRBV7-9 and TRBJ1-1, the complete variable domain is DTGVSQNPRHKITKRGQNVTFRCDPISEHNRLYWYRQTLGQGPEFLTYFQNEAQLEKSRLLSDRFSAERPKGSFSTLEIQRTEQGDSAMYLCASRSDGTDTEAFFGQGTRLTVV.

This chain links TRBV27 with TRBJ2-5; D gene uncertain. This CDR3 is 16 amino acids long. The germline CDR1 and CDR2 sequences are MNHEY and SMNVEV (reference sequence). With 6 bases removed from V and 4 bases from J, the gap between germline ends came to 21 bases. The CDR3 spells CASRPPGPRKGETQYF. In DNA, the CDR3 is TGTGCCAGCAGACCGCCGGGTCCAAGAAAGGGAGAGACCCAGTACTTC.

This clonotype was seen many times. The CDR3 reads CASSLISGVDQPQHF. In nucleotides, the CDR3 is TGTGCCAGCAGCTTAATTTCAGGGGTCGATCAGCCCCAGCATTTT. V is TRBV7-8 and J is TRBJ1-5; D may be TRBD1 (6 bases). V dropped 2 bases and J dropped 5 bases, with 13 bases sitting between them. Germline CDR1 and CDR2: SGHVS and FQNEAQ. The length of the CDR3 is 15 residues.

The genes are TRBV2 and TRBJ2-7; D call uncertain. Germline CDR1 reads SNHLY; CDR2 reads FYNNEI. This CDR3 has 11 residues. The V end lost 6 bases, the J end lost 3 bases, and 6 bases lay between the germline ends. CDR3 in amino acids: CASRGLYEQYF. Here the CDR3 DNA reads TGTGCCAGCAGGGGCCTCTACGAGCAGTACTTC.

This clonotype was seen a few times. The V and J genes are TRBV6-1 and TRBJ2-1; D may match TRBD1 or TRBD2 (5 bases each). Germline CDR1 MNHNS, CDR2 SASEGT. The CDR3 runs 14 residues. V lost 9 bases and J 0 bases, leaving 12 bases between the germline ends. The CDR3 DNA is TGTGCCAGTCGGGACGGGCGCTCCTACAATGAGCAGTTCTTC. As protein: CASRDGRSYNEQFF.

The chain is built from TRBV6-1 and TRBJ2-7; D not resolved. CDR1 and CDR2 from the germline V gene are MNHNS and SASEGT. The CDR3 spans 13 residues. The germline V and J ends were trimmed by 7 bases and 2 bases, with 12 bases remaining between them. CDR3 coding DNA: TGTGCCAGCACTAGGCCAGAAACCTACGAGCAGTACTTC. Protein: CASTRPETYEQYF.

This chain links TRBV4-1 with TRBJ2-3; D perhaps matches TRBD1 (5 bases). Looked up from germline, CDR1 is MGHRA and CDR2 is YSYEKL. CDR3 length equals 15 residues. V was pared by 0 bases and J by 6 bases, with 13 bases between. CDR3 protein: CASSQDPRVSDTQYF. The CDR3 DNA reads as TGCGCCAGCAGCCAAGATCCCAGGGTATCCGATACGCAGTATTTT.

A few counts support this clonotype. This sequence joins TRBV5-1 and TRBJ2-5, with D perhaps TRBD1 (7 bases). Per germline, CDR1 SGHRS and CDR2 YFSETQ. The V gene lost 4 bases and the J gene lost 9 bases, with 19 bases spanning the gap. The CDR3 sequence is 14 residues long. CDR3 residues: CASSARQGAGAQYF. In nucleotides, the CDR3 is TGCGCCAGCAGCGCTAGACAGGGAGCGGGTGCCCAGTACTTC.

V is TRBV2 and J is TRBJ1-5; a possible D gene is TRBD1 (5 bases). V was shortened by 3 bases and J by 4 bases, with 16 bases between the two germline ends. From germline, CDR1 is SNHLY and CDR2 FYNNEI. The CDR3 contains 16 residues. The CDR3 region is CASSDLGQGWNQPQHF. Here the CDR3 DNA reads TGTGCCAGCAGTGATTTGGGGCAGGGATGGAATCAGCCCCAGCATTTT.

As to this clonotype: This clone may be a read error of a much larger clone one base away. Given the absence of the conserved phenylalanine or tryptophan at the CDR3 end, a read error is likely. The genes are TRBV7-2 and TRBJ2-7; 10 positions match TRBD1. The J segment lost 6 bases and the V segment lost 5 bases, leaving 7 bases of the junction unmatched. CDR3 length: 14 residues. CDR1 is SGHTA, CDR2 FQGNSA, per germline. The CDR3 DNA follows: TGTGCCAGCAGCCTTAGGGGACAGGGGCGCGAGCAGTACTAC. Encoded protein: CASSLRGQGREQYY.

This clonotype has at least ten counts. The CDR3 loop is CASSTDAGGTDTQYF. In DNA, the CDR3 is TGTGCCAGCAGCACCGACGCGGGGGGAACAGATACGCAGTATTTT. The gene calls are TRBV7-2 and TRBJ2-3, with TRBD2 matching 8 bases. Germline trimming cut 5 bases from V and 3 bases from J; bases unmatched to any gene: 7. The CDR3 spans 15 residues. Germline V lookup: CDR1 SGHTA, CDR2 FQGNSA.

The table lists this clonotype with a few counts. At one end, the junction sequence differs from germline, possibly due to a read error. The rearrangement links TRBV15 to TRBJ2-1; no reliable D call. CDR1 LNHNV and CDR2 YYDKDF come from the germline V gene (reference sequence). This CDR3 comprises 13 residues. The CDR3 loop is CATSRDPAGMVLF. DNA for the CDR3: TGTGCCACCAGCAGAGATCCCGCAGGTATGGTACTCTTC.

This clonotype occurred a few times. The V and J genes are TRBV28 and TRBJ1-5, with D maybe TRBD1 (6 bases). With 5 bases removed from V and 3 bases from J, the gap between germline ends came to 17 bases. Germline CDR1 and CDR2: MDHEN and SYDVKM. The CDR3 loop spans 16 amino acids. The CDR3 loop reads CASSLPQGGDNQPQHF. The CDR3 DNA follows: TGTGCCAGCAGTCTACCACAGGGCGGGGACAATCAGCCCCAGCATTTT.

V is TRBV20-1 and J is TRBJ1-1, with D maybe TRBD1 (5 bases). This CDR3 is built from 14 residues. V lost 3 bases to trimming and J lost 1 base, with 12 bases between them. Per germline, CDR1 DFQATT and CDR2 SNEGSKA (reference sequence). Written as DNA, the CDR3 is TGCAGTGCTAGTCCGCCGGGGCGGAACACTGAAGCTTTCTTT. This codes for CSASPPGRNTEAFF.

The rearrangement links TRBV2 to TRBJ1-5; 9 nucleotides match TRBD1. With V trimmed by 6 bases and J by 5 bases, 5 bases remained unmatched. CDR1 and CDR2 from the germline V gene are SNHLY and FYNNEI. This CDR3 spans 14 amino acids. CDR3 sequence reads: CASSGQGSHQPQHF. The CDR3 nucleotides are TGTGCCAGCAGCGGACAGGGGAGCCATCAGCCCCAGCATTTT.

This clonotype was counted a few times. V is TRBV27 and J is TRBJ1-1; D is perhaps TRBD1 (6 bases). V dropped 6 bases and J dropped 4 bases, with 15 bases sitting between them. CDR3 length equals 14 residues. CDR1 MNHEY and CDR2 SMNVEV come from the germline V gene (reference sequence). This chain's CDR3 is CASSSRGVTTEAFF. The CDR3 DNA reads TGTGCCAGCAGCAGCAGGGGTGTGACCACTGAAGCTTTCTTT.

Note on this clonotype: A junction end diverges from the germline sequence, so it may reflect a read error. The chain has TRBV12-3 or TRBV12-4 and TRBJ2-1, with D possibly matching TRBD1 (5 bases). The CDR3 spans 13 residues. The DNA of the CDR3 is TGTGCCAGCAGTTTGGGGCCTTTAGGCGAGCCGTTCTTC. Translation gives CASSLGPLGEPFF.

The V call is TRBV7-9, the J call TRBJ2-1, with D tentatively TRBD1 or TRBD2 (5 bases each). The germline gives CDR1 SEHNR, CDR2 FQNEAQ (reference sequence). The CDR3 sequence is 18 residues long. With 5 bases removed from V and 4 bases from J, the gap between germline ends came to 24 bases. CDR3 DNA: TGTGCCAGCAGCCTACCCACTGGCGGGCGAGGGGCTTACAATGAGCAGTTCTTC. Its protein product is CASSLPTGGRGAYNEQFF.

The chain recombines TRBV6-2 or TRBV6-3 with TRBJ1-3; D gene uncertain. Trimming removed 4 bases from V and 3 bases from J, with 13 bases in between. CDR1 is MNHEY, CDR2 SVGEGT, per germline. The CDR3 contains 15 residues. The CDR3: CASSFPPGIGNTIYF. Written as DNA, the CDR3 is TGTGCCAGCAGTTTTCCGCCCGGAATTGGAAACACCATATATTTT.

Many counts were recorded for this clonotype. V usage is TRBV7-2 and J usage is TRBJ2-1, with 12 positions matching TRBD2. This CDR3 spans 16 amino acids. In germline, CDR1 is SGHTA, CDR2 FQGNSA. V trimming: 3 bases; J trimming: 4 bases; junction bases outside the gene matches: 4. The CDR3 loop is CASSFLAGGPYNEQFF. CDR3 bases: TGTGCCAGCAGCTTCCTAGCGGGGGGGCCTTACAATGAGCAGTTCTTC.

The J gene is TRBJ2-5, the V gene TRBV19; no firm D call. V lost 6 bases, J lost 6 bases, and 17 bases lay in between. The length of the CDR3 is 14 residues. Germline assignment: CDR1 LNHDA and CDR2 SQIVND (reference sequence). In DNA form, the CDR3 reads TGTGCCAGTAGAATCTCCCGGGCTGAGAAGACCCAGTACTTC. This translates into CASRISRAEKTQYF.

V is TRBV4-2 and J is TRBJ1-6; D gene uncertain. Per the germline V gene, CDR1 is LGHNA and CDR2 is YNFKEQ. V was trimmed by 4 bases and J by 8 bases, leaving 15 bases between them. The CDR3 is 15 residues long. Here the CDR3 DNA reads TGTGCCAGCAGCCTTGCGGCCGAGCAGGATTCACCCCTCCACTTT. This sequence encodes CASSLAAEQDSPLHF.

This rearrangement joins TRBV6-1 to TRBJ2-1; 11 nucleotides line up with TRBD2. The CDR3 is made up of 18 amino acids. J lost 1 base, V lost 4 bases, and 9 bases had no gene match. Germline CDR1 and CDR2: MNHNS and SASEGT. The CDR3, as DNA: TGTGCCAGCAGTGGCGCCATACTAGCGGGGGCTTCCTACAATGAGCAGTTCTTC. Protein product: CASSGAILAGASYNEQFF.

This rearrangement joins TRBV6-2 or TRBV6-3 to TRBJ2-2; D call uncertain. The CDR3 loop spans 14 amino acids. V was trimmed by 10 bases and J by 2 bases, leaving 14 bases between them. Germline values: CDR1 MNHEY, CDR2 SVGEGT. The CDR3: CANSETPNTGELFF. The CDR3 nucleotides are TGTGCCAACTCCGAGACTCCAAACACCGGGGAGCTGTTTTTT.

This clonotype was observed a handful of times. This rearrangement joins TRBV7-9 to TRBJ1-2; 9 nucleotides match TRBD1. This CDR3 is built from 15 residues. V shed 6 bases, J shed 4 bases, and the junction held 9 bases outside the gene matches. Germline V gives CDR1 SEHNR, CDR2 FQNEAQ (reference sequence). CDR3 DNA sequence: TGTGCCAGCAGTCCCTGGGACAGGGTTATCTATGGCTACACCTTC. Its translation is CASSPWDRVIYGYTF.

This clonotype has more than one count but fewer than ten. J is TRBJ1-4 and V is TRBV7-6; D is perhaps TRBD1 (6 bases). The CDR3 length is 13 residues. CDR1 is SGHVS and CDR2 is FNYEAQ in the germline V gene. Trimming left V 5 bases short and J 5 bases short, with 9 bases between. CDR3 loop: CASSQDRNEKLFF. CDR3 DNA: TGTGCCAGCAGCCAAGACAGGAATGAAAAACTGTTTTTT.